This T cell receptor (beta chain) emerged from a study of shared clonotypes between healthy human individuals. For the study at large: Per donor, three plates held CD4 naive cells, three held CD4 memory, two held CD8 naive and one held CD8 memory. Study-level findings and limits: Across subsets, estimated richness was generally greater for naive than for memory populations. Four donors had around 5.5% of their naive CD4 clonotypes in common.

Concerning this clone: The antigen remains unidentified. At the DNA level, this CDR3 is encoded by other sequences in the same sample as well.

Assay: immunoSEQ multiplex PCR; the TCRdb copy retains only in-frame clones and omits some. The sample has about 2.4 million clones, approximately 94% seen once. Germline loops: CDR1 LNHDA, CDR2 SQIVND (reference sequence). This CDR3 has 15 residues. Trimming at V came to 6 bases and at J to 2 bases, leaving 5 bases not matched to a gene. The sample taken for sequencing was naive CD4+ T cells sorted from blood. The subset was: CD45RA+ positively selected. The clonotype originates from a man aged 18 to 30 in good health. The chain uses TRBV19 and TRBJ2-2; 8 nucleotides align to TRBD1. Here the CDR3 reads CASSRQGANTGELFF. The CDR3, as DNA: TGTGCCAGTAGCAGGCAGGGGGCCAACACCGGGGAGCTGTTTTTT.